The rows below give T cell receptor beta chains drawn from one sample of a study of persistence of HIV-infected CD4 T cells. TCRdb keeps only in-frame clones here, not all; method: immunoSEQ multiplex PCR. The sample lists 15,000 to 20,000 clones, roughly two thirds occurring once. Their cognate antigens are unknown. This specimen was CD4+ T cells sorted from PBMCs after roughly 18-hour stimulation, taken from a patient who received antiretroviral therapy. Source of these receptors: an adult woman with HIV who was CMV-seropositive. CDR3s include the opening cysteine and the closing phenylalanine or tryptophan. A D gene is named only where the DNA matches it firmly. Clone size is given for some rows only: seen once, a few or many times, or a class if the clone is expanded.

v_gene: TRBV19
abundance: once
j_gene: TRBJ1-3
d_gene: TRBD1
CDR3nt: TGTGCCAGTAGCGACGGGACAGACTCTGGAAACACCATATATTTT
CDR3aa: CASSDGTDSGNTIYF

v_gene: TRBV5-1
abundance: -
j_gene: TRBJ1-4
d_gene: -
CDR3nt: TGCGCCAGCAGCTTTAAGGGAGGGGGTAATGAAAAACTGTTTTTT
CDR3aa: CASSFKGGGNEKLFF

v_gene: TRBV2
abundance: -
j_gene: TRBJ2-3
d_gene: TRBD1
CDR3nt: TGTGCCAGCAGGACTACAGGGGGAAGGCAGTATTTT
CDR3aa: CASRTTGGRQYF

v_gene: TRBV6-6
abundance: -
j_gene: TRBJ1-3
d_gene: -
CDR3nt: TGTGCCAGCAGTTACTATGCAGAAGTCTCTGGAAACACCATATATTTT
CDR3aa: CASSYYAEVSGNTIYF

v_gene: TRBV7-2
abundance: -
j_gene: TRBJ1-3
d_gene: -
CDR3nt: TGTGCCAGCAGCTTAGGGAACGCTGGAAACACCATATATTTT
CDR3aa: CASSLGNAGNTIYF

v_gene: TRBV9
abundance: -
j_gene: TRBJ2-2
d_gene: -
CDR3nt: TGTGCCAGCAGCCTCGGAGGGTCCGGGGAGCTGTTTTTT
CDR3aa: CASSLGGSGELFF

v_gene: TRBV2
abundance: -
j_gene: TRBJ2-5
d_gene: TRBD1
CDR3nt: TGTGCCGGAAGGACAGGGGTTGGGGAGACCCAGTACTTC
CDR3aa: CAGRTGVGETQYF

v_gene: TRBV18
abundance: -
j_gene: TRBJ1-5
d_gene: -
CDR3nt: TGTGCCAGCTCACCAACAGGAACCTATAGCAATCAGCCCCAGCATTTT
CDR3aa: CASSPTGTYSNQPQHF

v_gene: TRBV2
abundance: few
j_gene: TRBJ1-1
d_gene: -
CDR3nt: TGTGCCAGCAGGGGGGACACCCCTGGGACTGAAGCTTTCTTT
CDR3aa: CASRGDTPGTEAFF

v_gene: TRBV10-1
abundance: -
j_gene: TRBJ2-2
d_gene: -
CDR3nt: TGCGCCAGCAGTGCCGCATGGACCGGGGAGCTGTTTTTT
CDR3aa: CASSAAWTGELFF

v_gene: TRBV5-8
abundance: -
j_gene: TRBJ2-1
d_gene: TRBD2
CDR3nt: TGTGCCAGCAGCTTACGGGGGGGCAATGAGCAGTTCTTC
CDR3aa: CASSLRGGNEQFF

v_gene: TRBV21-1
abundance: -
j_gene: TRBJ1-5
d_gene: -
CDR3nt: TGTGCCAGCAGCCTAATCCCAGATAGCCCAAAAACTAATCAGCCCCAGCATTTT
CDR3aa: CASSLIPDSPKTNQPQHF

v_gene: TRBV21-1
abundance: -
j_gene: TRBJ1-2
d_gene: -
CDR3nt: TGTGCCAGCAGCTTGGACCCTCCATCGCATGGCTACACCTTC
CDR3aa: CASSLDPPSHGYTF

v_gene: TRBV18
abundance: -
j_gene: TRBJ1-6
d_gene: TRBD1
CDR3nt: TGTGCCAGCTCCGGGGACAGAAATTCACCCCTCCACTTT
CDR3aa: CASSGDRNSPLHF

v_gene: TRBV19
abundance: -
j_gene: TRBJ2-2
d_gene: TRBD1
CDR3nt: TGTGCCAGTAGCGCCGGGACAGGGGACACCGGGGAGCTGTTTTTT
CDR3aa: CASSAGTGDTGELFF

v_gene: TRBV25-1
abundance: few
j_gene: TRBJ2-1
d_gene: -
CDR3nt: TGTGCCAGCAGTGCTTACAATGAGCAGTTCTTC
CDR3aa: CASSAYNEQFF

v_gene: TRBV5-1
abundance: -
j_gene: TRBJ1-1
d_gene: -
CDR3nt: TGCGCCAGCAGCTTGGCCGGGTCAGGCGGGTTCACTGAAGCTTTCTTT
CDR3aa: CASSLAGSGGFTEAFF

v_gene: TRBV5-6
abundance: -
j_gene: TRBJ1-2
d_gene: TRBD1
CDR3nt: TGTGCCAGCAGCTTGGTACAGGGGGGGTATGGCTACACCTTC
CDR3aa: CASSLVQGGYGYTF

v_gene: TRBV5-1
abundance: -
j_gene: TRBJ2-3
d_gene: -
CDR3nt: TGCGCCAGCAGCACCCGCGGACAGCCCACAGATACGCAGTATTTT
CDR3aa: CASSTRGQPTDTQYF

v_gene: TRBV6-5
abundance: -
j_gene: TRBJ2-1
d_gene: TRBD2
CDR3nt: TGTGCCACCCTGACTAGCGGGGGGGCCATTAATGAGCAGTTCTTC
CDR3aa: CATLTSGGAINEQFF